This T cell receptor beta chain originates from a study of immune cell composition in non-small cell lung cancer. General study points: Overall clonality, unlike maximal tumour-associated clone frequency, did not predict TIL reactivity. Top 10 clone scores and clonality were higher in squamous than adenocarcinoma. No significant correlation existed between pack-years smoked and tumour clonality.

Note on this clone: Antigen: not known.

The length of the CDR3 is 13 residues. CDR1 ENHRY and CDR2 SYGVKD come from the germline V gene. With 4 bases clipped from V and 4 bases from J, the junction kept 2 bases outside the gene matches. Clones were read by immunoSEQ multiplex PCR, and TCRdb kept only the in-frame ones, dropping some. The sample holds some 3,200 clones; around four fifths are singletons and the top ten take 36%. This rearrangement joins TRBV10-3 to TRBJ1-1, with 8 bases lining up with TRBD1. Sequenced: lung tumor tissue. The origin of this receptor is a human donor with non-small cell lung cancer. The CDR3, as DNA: TGTGCCATCAGTGTACAGGGGGGCACTGAAGCTTTCTTT. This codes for CAISVQGGTEAFF.